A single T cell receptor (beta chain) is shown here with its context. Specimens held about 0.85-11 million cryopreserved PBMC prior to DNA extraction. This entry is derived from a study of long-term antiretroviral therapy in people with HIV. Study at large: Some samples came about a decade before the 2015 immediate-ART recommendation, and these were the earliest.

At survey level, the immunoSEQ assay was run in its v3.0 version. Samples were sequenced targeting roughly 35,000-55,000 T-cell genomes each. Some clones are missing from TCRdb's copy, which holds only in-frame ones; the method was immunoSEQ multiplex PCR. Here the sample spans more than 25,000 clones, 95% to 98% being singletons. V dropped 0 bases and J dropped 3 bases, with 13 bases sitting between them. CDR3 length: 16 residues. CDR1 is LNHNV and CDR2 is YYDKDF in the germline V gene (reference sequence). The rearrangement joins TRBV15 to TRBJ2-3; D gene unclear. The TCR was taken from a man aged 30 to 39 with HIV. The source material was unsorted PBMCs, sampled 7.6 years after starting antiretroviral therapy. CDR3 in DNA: TGTGCCACCAGCAGAGAGACGCAGGACCCTACAGATACGCAGTATTTT. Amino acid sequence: CATSRETQDPTDTQYF.